This note documents a single T cell receptor (beta chain) sequence. The antigen remains unidentified. Antigen-specific CD4+ T cells were first expanded with viral peptide pools by the ViraFEST assay and only then sequenced. Culturing for about 10 days preceded CD4+ T cell isolation. Two doses of BNT162b2 or mRNA-1273 vaccine were administered to participants. None of these healthy vaccinees had been infected with SARS-CoV-2 before vaccination. Cultures got half-medium changes with IL-2 on days 3 and 7. This sample is part of a study of vaccination effects on CD4 cells after COVID-19. Study-wide points: Of the vaccine-induced clones from healthy vaccinees, merely 1 of 255 recognized common cold coronaviruses as well.

Here immunoSEQ multiplex PCR was the method, and the copy in TCRdb shows in-frame clones only, minus some. The sample includes 75,000 to 100,000 clones, over 75% of them seen just once. The V gene's germline CDR1 is SGHAT and CDR2 FQNNGV. V dropped 2 bases and J dropped 8 bases, with 10 bases sitting between them. The CDR3 length is 13 residues. The receptor was derived from a human donor who received a COVID-19 vaccine. Specimen: CD4+ T cells from PBMCs cultured with HCoV-OC43 spike peptides, collected after COVID-19 vaccination. Subset: HCoV-OC43 spike overlapping peptide pool stimulation. The rearrangement joins TRBV11-2 to TRBJ2-1; D tentatively reads TRBD1 or TRBD2 (5 bases each). The DNA for the CDR3 is TGTGCCAGCAGCTTAACCAGGGACCATGAGCAGTTCTTC. Amino acid sequence: CASSLTRDHEQFF.